One sample yielded the 4 T cell receptor beta chains listed below, sequenced in a study of blood T cell repertoires in COVID-19. Profiled with immunoSEQ multiplex PCR; TCRdb holds only in-frame clones, not every one. The table shows 250,000 to 350,000 clones, with 90% occurring only once. The sequenced material came from PBMCs or T cells enriched from blood (not recorded which). The receptors come from a woman aged 18-30 years with acute COVID-19.

The chain combines TRBV19 with TRBJ1-5; maybe TRBD1 (5 bases). The CDR3 is made up of 16 amino acids. Germline lookup yields CDR1 LNHDA and CDR2 SQIVND (reference sequence). V shed 4 bases and J shed 0 bases, with 13 bases lying between them. The CDR3 region is CASSTILQGSNQPQHF. The CDR3 region has the DNA TGTGCCAGTAGTACCATCCTGCAGGGTAGCAATCAGCCCCAGCATTTT.

The V call is TRBV9, the J call TRBJ2-7, with unresolved D. In germline, CDR1 is SGDLS, CDR2 YYNGEE. V was shortened by 2 bases and J by 0 bases, with 6 bases between the two germline ends. This CDR3 region has 13 residues. The CDR3 sequence is CASSVASSYEQYF. The CDR3 DNA follows: TGTGCCAGCAGCGTTGCGTCCTCCTACGAGCAGTACTTC.

The rearrangement uses TRBV6-5 and TRBJ2-7, with TRBD2 matching over 7 bases. The CDR3 loop spans 16 amino acids. Losses at the gene ends were 0 bases for V and 1 base for J; bases not matched to a gene: 6. CDR1 and CDR2 from the germline V gene are MNHEY and SVGAGI. The CDR3 sequence: CASSYSGWEGSYEQYF. The CDR3 DNA sequence: TGTGCCAGCAGTTACTCGGGGTGGGAGGGTTCCTACGAGCAGTACTTC.

J is TRBJ2-1 and V is TRBV4-1; TRBD2 agrees at 8 bases. Germline trimming cut 2 bases from V and 4 bases from J; bases unmatched to any gene: 7. CDR1 MGHRA and CDR2 YSYEKL come from the germline V gene. This CDR3 region has 16 residues. The CDR3 nucleotides are TGCGCCAGCAGCCAACTTACTAGCGGCCTTTACAATGAGCAGTTCTTC. Its translation: CASSQLTSGLYNEQFF.